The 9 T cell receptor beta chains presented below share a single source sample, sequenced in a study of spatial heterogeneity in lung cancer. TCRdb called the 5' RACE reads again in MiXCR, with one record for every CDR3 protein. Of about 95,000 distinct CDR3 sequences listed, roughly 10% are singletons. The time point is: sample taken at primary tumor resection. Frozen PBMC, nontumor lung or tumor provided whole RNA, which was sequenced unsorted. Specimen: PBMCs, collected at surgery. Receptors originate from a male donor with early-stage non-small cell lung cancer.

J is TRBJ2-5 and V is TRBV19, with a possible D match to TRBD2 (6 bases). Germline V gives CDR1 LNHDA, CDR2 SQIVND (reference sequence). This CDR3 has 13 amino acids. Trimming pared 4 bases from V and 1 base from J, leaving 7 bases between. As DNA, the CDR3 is TGTGCCAGTAGTAAAGCGGGCCAAGAGACCCAGTACTTC. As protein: CASSKAGQETQYF. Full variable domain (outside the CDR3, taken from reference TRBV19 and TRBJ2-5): DGGITQSPKYLFRKEGQNVTLSCEQNLNHDAMYWYRQDPGQGLRLIYYSQIVNDFQKGDIAEGYSVSREKKESFPLTVTSAQKNPTAFYLCASSKAGQETQYFGPGTRLLVL.

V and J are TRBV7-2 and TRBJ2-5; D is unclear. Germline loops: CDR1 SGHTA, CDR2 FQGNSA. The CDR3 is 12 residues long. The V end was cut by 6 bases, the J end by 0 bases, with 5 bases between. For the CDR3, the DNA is TGTGCCAGCAGTTACTACCAAGAGACCCAGTACTTC. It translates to CASSYYQETQYF.

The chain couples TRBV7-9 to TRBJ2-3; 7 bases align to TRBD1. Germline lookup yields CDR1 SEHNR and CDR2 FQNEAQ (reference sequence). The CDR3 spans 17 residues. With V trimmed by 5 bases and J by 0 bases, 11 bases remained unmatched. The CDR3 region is CASSQGDPPSSTDTQYF. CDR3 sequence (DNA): TGTGCCAGCAGCCAGGGGGACCCACCTAGTAGCACAGATACGCAGTATTTT. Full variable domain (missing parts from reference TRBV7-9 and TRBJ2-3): DTGVSQNPRHKITKRGQNVTFRCDPISEHNRLYWYRQTLGQGPEFLTYFQNEAQLEKSRLLSDRFSAERPKGSFSTLEIQRTEQGDSAMYLCASSQGDPPSSTDTQYFGPGTRLTVL.

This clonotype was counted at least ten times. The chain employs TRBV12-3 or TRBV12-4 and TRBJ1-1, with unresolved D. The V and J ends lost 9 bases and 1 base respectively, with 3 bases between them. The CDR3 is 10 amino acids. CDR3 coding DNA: TGTGCCAGTAAGAACACTGAAGCTTTCTTT. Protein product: CASKNTEAFF.

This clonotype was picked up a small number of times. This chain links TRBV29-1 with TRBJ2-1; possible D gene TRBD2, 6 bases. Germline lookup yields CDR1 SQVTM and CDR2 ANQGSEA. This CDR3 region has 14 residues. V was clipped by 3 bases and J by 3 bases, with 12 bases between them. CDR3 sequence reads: CSVDWGSGYNEQFF. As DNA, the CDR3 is TGCAGCGTTGATTGGGGTAGCGGCTACAATGAGCAGTTCTTC.

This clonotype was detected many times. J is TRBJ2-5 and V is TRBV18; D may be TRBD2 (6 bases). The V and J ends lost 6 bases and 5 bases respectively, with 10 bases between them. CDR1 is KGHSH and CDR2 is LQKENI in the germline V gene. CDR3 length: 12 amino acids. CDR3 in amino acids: CASSNREETQYF. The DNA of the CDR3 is TGTGCCAGCTCTAACCGGGAGGAGACCCAGTACTTC.

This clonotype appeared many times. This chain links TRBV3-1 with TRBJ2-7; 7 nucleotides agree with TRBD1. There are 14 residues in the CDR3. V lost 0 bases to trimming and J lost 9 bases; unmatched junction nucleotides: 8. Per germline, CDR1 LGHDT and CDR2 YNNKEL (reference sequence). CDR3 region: CASSQDLNRGVQYF. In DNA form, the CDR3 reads TGTGCCAGCAGCCAAGATTTAAACAGGGGTGTGCAGTACTTC.

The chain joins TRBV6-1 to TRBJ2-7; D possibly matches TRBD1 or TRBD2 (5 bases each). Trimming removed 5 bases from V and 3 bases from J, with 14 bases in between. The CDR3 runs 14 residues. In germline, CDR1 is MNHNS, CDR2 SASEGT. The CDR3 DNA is TGTGCCAGCAGTAGTCGAGGGGCTAACTACGAGCAGTACTTC. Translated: CASSSRGANYEQYF.

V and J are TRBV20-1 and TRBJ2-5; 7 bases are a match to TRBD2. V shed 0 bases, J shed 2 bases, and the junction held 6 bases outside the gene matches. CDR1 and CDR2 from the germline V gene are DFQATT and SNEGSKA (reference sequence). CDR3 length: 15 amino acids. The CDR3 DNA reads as TGCAGTGCTAGAGACCCGACTAGCCTACAAGAGACCCAGTACTTC. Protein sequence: CSARDPTSLQETQYF.